One and the same sample provided the 2 T cell receptor beta chains below, sequenced in a study of post-analysis software for immune sequencing data. Study results and limitations: Higher frequency in patients than in controls was seen for several TRBV segments, with TRBV5-6, TRBV5-1 and TRBV20-1 among them.

These TCRs' antigens remain unknown. The authors incorporated unique molecular identifiers into the TCR beta cDNA libraries. TCRdb re-called the PCR reads through MiXCR, storing one row per CDR3 protein. The sample yields roughly 430,000 distinct CDR3 sequences, over 30% seen once. The sample comprised blood. Source of these receptors: a girl aged 2 to 10 with multiple sclerosis.

This sequence joins TRBV12-3 or TRBV12-4 and TRBJ1-1, with D possibly TRBD1 on 6 matching bases. The V gene lost 5 bases and the J gene lost 5 bases, with 15 bases spanning the gap. This CDR3 region has 14 residues. CDR3 nucleotides: TGTGCCAGCAGTCCGGACAGTGGCTGGACTGAAGCTTTCTTT. This translates into CASSPDSGWTEAFF.

The V and J genes are TRBV29-1 and TRBJ2-1, with D possibly called TRBD1 or TRBD2 (5 bases each). This CDR3 is built from 14 residues. Germline V CDR1 and CDR2: SQVTM, ANQGSEA. V gave up 7 bases and J gave up 12 bases, with 25 bases separating them. The CDR3, as DNA: TGCAGCGCACTACTAGGAACACCGACTCAGGGGCAGTTCTTC. It translates to CSALLGTPTQGQFF.